This record concerns one T cell receptor beta chain sequence. Germline values: CDR1 SGHRS, CDR2 YFSETQ. This CDR3 comprises 15 residues. V lost 1 base, J lost 2 bases, and 3 bases stayed unmatched. This entry is derived from a study of OX40 agonist ivuxolimab in advanced cancers. Produced via immunoSEQ multiplex PCR; TCRdb's table is partial and in-frame only. Seen here are around 51,000 clones, roughly 89% observed once, and the top ten hold 9% to 12%. The starting material was CD4+ or CD8+ T cells sorted from blood, obtained in a trial of the OX40 agonist ivuxolimab. The chain uses TRBV5-1 and TRBJ2-1; 7 bases align to TRBD2. The receptor was isolated from an adult with an advanced solid tumor such as melanoma, head and neck, liver or kidney cancer. CDR3 loop: CASSLLGTTYNEQFF. The CDR3 nucleotides read TGCGCCAGCAGCTTGTTGGGGACTACCTACAATGAGCAGTTCTTC.